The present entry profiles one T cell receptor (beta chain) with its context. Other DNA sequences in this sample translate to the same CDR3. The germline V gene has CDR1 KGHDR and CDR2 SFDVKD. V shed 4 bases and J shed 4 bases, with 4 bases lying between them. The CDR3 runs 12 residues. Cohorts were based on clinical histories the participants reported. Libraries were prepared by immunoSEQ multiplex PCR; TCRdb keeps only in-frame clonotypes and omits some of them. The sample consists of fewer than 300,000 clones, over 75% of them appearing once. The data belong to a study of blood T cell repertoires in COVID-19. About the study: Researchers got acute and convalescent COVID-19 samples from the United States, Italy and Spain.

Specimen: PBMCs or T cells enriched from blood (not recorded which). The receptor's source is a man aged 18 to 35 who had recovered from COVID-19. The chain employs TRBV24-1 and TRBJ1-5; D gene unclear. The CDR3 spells CATSDPNQPQHF. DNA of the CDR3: TGTGCCACCAGTGACCCAAATCAGCCCCAGCATTTT.